The 14 T cell receptor beta chains given below trace back to one sample, sequenced in a study of T cell changes during pregnancy in multiple sclerosis. Repertoires were generated with immunoSEQ multiplex PCR, while TCRdb's copy carries only in-frame clones and drops some. The sample holds roughly 99,000 clones, 92% seen once. The sequenced sample was peripheral blood, obtained after pregnancy. The receptors shown here come from a female donor in good health, enrolled as a control in a pregnancy study.

This clone was observed once. The chain links TRBV21-1 to TRBJ1-2. TRBV21-1 is termed a pseudogene. The CDR3 has 15 residues. The CDR3, as DNA: TGTGCCAGCAGCGCAAAGCTGGGGGGGGATCGGGGTATCACCTTC. It translates to CASSAKLGGDRGITF.

V gene TRBV7-2 combines with J gene TRBJ2-5; D ambiguous. Trimming stripped 4 bases from V and 3 bases from J, with 12 bases between. Germline V gives CDR1 SGHTA, CDR2 FQGNSA. This CDR3 comprises 14 residues. This CDR3 is CASSYRIREETQYF. Here the CDR3 DNA reads TGTGCCAGCAGCTACCGAATTCGGGAAGAGACCCAGTACTTC.

The V call is TRBV9, the J call TRBJ2-7, with 8 bases that match TRBD1. CDR3 size: 16 residues. CDR1 is SGDLS and CDR2 is YYNGEE in the germline V gene. With V trimmed by 3 bases and J by 3 bases, 11 bases remained unmatched. CDR3 bases: TGTGCCAGCAGCGAGGGAGCAGGGGGCGCCGGCTACGAGCAGTACTTC. It yields the protein CASSEGAGGAGYEQYF. The full variable domain, with the rest looked up from reference TRBV9 and TRBJ2-7, is DSGVTQTPKHLITATGQRVTLRCSPRSGDLSVYWYQQSLDQGLQFLIQYYNGEERAKGNILERFSAQQFPDLHSELNLSSLELGDSALYFCASSEGAGGAGYEQYFGPGTRLTVT.

This chain joins TRBV5-4 and TRBJ1-6; D call uncertain. The germline V and J ends were trimmed by 0 bases and 7 bases, with 11 bases remaining between them. CDR1 is SGHNT, CDR2 YYREEE, per germline (reference sequence). The CDR3 has 15 amino acids. The CDR3 region is CASSLDRLINSPLHF. The CDR3 bases are TGTGCCAGCAGCTTGGACAGACTAATAAATTCACCCCTCCACTTT. Complete variable domain (other parts from reference TRBV5-4 and TRBJ1-6): ETGVTQSPTHLIKTRGQQVTLRCSSQSGHNTVSWYQQALGQGPQFIFQYYREEENGRGNFPPRFSGLQFPNYSSELNVNALELDDSALYLCASSLDRLINSPLHFGNGTRLTVT.

V usage is TRBV6-1 and J usage is TRBJ1-2; D gene uncertain. The germline V gene encodes CDR1 MNHNS and CDR2 SASEGT. This CDR3 has 14 amino acids. V shed 0 bases and J shed 4 bases, with 9 bases lying between them. CDR3 in amino acids: CASSEASGAYGYTF. Here the CDR3 DNA reads TGTGCCAGCAGTGAAGCTTCAGGTGCCTATGGCTACACCTTC.

The chain links TRBV4-2 to TRBJ1-2; a weak D match, TRBD1 (6 bases). V was trimmed by 2 bases and J by 2 bases, leaving 18 bases between them. This CDR3 is built from 17 residues. Germline assignment: CDR1 LGHNA and CDR2 YNFKEQ. As DNA, the CDR3 is TGTGCCAGCAGCCAAAGGACAGTAGGAGGTTTAAACTATGGCTACACCTTC. Translated, it gives CASSQRTVGGLNYGYTF.

V is TRBV27 and J is TRBJ2-1; a possible D gene is TRBD1 (5 bases). Trimming took 5 bases from V and 4 from J, leaving 9 bases between them. This CDR3 is built from 13 residues. Germline V gene lookup returns CDR1 MNHEY and CDR2 SMNVEV (reference sequence). CDR3 sequence reads: CASSPDSYNEQFF. CDR3 nucleotide sequence: TGTGCCAGCAGTCCAGACAGTTACAATGAGCAGTTCTTC.

The table lists this clone with a count of one. The gene calls are TRBV27 and TRBJ2-7; TRBD1 matches 8 bases. Unmatched junction bases numbered 4, after V lost 3 bases and J lost 0 bases. CDR1 and CDR2 from the germline V gene are MNHEY and SMNVEV (reference sequence). The CDR3 loop spans 15 amino acids. The CDR3 sequence is CASSFWTGSSYEQYF. For the CDR3, the DNA is TGTGCCAGCAGTTTCTGGACAGGGAGCTCCTACGAGCAGTACTTC.

As regards this clone: At one boundary the junction diverges from the germline segment, which might be a read error. The chain uses TRBV7-7 and TRBJ2-7; TRBD2 aligns across 10 bases. The CDR3 spans 16 residues. Germline V CDR1 and CDR2: SSHAT, FNYEAQ (reference sequence). CDR3 in DNA: TGTGCTAGCAGCTCCGGTCTAGCGGGAGTCGGCAACGAGCAGTACTTC. Encoded protein: CASSSGLAGVGNEQYF. Together with reference TRBV7-7 and TRBJ2-7, the CDR3 gives the full variable domain: GAGVSQSPRYKVTKRGQDVTLRCDPISSHATLYWYQQALGQGPEFLTYFNYEAQPDKSGLPSDRFSAERPEGSISTLTIQRTEQRDSAMYRCASSSGLAGVGNEQYFGPGTRLTVT.

The chain uses TRBV28 and TRBJ1-2, with D maybe TRBD1 (5 bases). V shed 0 bases and J shed 0 bases, with 8 bases lying between them. The CDR3 runs 15 residues. The V gene's germline CDR1 is MDHEN and CDR2 SYDVKM. The CDR3 sequence is CASSLWGRANYGYTF. The CDR3 nucleotides read TGTGCCAGCAGTTTATGGGGGCGAGCTAACTATGGCTACACCTTC.

This clone was detected only once. CDR3 protein: CASSFPRLEGNPPYEQYF. As DNA, the CDR3 is TGTGCCAGCAGTTTCCCCAGGCTGGAGGGTAACCCCCCCTACGAGCAGTACTTC. The chain joins TRBV28 to TRBJ2-7, with TRBD2 as a possible D gene (6 bases). CDR3 length equals 18 residues. Germline-derived CDR1 and CDR2 are MDHEN and SYDVKM. Trimming removed 3 bases at V and 2 bases at J, with 23 bases between. Full variable domain (outside the CDR3, taken from reference TRBV28 and TRBJ2-7): DVKVTQSSRYLVKRTGEKVFLECVQDMDHENMFWYRQDPGLGLRLIYFSYDVKMKEKGDIPEGYSVSREKKERFSLILESASTNQTSMYLCASSFPRLEGNPPYEQYFGPGTRLTVT.

This clone was picked up one time. This chain connects TRBV30 to TRBJ2-1; 10 nucleotides match TRBD1. Germline trimming cut 2 bases from V and 0 bases from J; bases unmatched to any gene: 10. CDR1 and CDR2 (germline): GTSNPN, SVGIG (reference sequence). CDR3 length equals 18 residues. In DNA, the CDR3 is TGTGCCTGGAGTTTCAGGACAGGGGGGGTTTTCTCCTACAATGAGCAGTTCTTC. As protein: CAWSFRTGGVFSYNEQFF.

This clone appeared a single time. This chain joins TRBV5-4 and TRBJ1-3; weak D call: TRBD1 (5 bases). Trimming pared 4 bases from V and 9 bases from J, leaving 17 bases between. The CDR3 length is 14 residues. The germline V gene encodes CDR1 SGHNT and CDR2 YYREEE (reference sequence). In DNA form, the CDR3 reads TGTGCCAGCAGCGCGGGACGGCGGGAAGGCACCATATATTTT. It specifies CASSAGRREGTIYF.

The chain couples TRBV5-4 to TRBJ1-2; D perhaps matches TRBD1 (5 bases). This CDR3 region has 14 residues. The germline CDR1 and CDR2 sequences are SGHNT and YYREEE (reference sequence). Trimming shortened V by 4 bases and J by 7 bases, and 17 bases separated the two germline ends. In DNA form, the CDR3 reads TGTGCCAGCAGCCCCCCAGGGTCTAATCGTGGCTACACCTTC. This gives the protein CASSPPGSNRGYTF.